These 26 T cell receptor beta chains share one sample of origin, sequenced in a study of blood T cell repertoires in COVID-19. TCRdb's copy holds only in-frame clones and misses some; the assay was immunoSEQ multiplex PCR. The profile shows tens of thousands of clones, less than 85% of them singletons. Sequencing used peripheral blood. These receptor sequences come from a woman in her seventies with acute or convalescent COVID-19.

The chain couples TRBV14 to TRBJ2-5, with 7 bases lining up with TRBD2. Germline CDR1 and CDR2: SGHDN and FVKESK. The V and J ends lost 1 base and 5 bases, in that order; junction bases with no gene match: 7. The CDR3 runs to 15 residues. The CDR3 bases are TGTGCCAGCAGCCAAGGGACTACCGGGGGGGAGACCCAGTACTTC. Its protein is CASSQGTTGGETQYF.

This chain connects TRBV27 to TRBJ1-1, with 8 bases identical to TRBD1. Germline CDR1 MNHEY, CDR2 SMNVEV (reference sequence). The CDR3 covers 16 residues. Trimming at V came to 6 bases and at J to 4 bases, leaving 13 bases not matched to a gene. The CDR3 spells CASSPHGRTGPTEAFF. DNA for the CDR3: TGTGCCAGCAGCCCTCACGGCCGGACAGGGCCCACTGAAGCTTTCTTT.

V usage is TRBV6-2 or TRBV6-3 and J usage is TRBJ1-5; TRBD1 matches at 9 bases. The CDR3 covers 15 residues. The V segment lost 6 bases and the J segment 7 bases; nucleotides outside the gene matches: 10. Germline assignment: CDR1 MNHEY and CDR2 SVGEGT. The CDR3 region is CASSPSGTGRQPQHF. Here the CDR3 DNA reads TGTGCCAGCAGCCCATCCGGGACAGGGCGGCAGCCCCAGCATTTT.

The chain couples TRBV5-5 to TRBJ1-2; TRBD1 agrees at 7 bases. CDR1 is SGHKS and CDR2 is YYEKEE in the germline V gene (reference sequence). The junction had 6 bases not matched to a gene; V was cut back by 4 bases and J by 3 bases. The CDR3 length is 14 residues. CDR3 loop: CASSKQGRDYGYTF. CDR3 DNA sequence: TGTGCCAGCAGCAAACAGGGGAGAGACTATGGCTACACCTTC.

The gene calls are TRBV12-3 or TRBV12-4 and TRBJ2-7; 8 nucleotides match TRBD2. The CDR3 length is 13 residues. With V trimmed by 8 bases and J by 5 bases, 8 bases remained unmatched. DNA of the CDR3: TGTGCCAGCTCTACGGGACTAGGAAACGAGCAGTACTTC. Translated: CASSTGLGNEQYF.

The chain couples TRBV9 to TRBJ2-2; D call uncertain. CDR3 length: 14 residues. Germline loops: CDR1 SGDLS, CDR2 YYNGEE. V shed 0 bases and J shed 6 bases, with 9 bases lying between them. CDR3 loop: CASSVGRGPGELFF. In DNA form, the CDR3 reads TGTGCCAGCAGCGTAGGGCGCGGCCCCGGGGAGCTGTTTTTT.

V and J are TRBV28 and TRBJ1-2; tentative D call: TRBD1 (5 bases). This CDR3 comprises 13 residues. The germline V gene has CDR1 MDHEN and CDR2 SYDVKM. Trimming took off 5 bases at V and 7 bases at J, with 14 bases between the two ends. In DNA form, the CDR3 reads TGTGCCAGCAGTCGCTGGGGCGTCGGTGGCTACACCTTC. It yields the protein CASSRWGVGGYTF.

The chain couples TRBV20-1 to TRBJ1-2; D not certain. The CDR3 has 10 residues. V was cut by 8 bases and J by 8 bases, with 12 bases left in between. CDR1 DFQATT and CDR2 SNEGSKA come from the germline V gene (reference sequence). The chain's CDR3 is CSPPYVGYTF. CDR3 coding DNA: TGCAGTCCTCCCTACGTAGGCTACACCTTC.

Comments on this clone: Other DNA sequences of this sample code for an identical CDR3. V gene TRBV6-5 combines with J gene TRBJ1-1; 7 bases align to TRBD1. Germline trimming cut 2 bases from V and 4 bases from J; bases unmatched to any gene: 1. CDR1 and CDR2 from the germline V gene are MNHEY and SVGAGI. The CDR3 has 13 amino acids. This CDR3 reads CASSYNRGTEAFF. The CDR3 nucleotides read TGTGCCAGCAGTTACAACAGGGGCACTGAAGCTTTCTTT.

CDR3 DNA: TGTGCCAGCAGCCGCAGACAGGGACCTCTCCACTTT. This gives the protein CASSRRQGPLHF. The rearrangement uses TRBV5-5 and TRBJ1-6; 7 bases are a match to TRBD1. V lost 4 bases to trimming and J lost 16 bases; unmatched junction nucleotides: 8. Germline V gives CDR1 SGHKS, CDR2 YYEKEE (reference sequence). The CDR3 spans 12 residues.

CDR3 residues: CASQGQGYTGELFF. The CDR3 nucleotides read TGTGCCTCACAGGGACAGGGGTACACCGGGGAGCTGTTTTTT. The V and J genes are TRBV5-8 and TRBJ2-2; 10 positions agree with TRBD1. Germline assignment: CDR1 SGHTS and CDR2 YDEGEE. V lost 10 bases and J lost 3; bases outside the gene matches: 6. CDR3 length: 14 amino acids.

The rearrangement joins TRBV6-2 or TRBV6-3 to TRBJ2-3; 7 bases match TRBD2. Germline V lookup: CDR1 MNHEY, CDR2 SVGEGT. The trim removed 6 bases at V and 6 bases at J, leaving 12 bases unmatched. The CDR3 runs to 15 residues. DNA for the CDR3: TGTGCCAGCAGCCCGGCGGGGGTGAGGGCGGATACGCAGTATTTT. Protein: CASSPAGVRADTQYF.

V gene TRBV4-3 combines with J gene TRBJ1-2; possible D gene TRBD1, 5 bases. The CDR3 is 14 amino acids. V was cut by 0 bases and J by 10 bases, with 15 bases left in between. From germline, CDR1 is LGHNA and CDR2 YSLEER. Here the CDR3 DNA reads TGCGCCAGCAGCCAAGATCGCGGATTCAGGGACTACACCTTC. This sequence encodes CASSQDRGFRDYTF.

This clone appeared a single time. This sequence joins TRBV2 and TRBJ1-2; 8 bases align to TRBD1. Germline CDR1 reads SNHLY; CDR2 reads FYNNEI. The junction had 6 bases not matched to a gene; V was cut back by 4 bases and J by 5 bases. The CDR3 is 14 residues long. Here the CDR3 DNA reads TGTGCCAGCAGTGGATGGACAGGGATGTATGGCTACACCTTC. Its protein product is CASSGWTGMYGYTF.

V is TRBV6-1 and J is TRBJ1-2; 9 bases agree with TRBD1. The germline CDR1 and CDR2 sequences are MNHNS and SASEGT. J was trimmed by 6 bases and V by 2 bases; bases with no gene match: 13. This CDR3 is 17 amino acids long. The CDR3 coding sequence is TGTGCCAGCAGTGAATCGACAGGGGGATTATCGGGGCATGGCTACACCTTC. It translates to CASSESTGGLSGHGYTF.

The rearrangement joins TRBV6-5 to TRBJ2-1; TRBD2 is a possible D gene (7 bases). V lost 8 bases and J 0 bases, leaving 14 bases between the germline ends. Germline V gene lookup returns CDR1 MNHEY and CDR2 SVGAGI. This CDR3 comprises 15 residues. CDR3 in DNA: TGTGCCAGCGGGAGGGGGGGGAGCTCCTACAATGAGCAGTTCTTC. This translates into CASGRGGSSYNEQFF.

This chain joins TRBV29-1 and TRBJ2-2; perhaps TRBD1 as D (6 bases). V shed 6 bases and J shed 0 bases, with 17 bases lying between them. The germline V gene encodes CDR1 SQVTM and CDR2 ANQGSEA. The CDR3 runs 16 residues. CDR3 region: CSVTKSTGSNTGELFF. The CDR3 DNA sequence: TGCAGCGTGACGAAATCGACAGGCTCGAACACCGGGGAGCTGTTTTTT.

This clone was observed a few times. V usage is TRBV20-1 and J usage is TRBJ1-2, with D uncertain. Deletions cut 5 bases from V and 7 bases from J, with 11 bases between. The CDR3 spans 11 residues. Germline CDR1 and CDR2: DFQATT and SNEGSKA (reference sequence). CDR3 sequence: CSAGGLGGYTF. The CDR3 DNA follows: TGCAGTGCTGGCGGATTAGGTGGCTACACCTTC.

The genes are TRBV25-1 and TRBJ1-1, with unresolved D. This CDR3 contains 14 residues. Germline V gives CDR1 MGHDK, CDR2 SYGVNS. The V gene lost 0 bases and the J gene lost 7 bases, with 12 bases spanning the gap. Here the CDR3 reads CASSEYLTPDEAFF. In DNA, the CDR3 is TGTGCCAGCAGTGAATATTTAACACCAGATGAAGCTTTCTTT.

The CDR3: CASSYSGVSGNTIYF. The DNA of the CDR3 is TGTGCCAGCAGTTACTCAGGGGTTTCCGGAAACACCATATATTTT. The V gene is TRBV6-5, the J gene TRBJ1-3; a possible D gene is TRBD1 (5 bases). Trimming cost V 0 bases and J 4 bases, with 10 bases left between them. The CDR3 length is 15 residues. CDR1 MNHEY and CDR2 SVGAGI come from the germline V gene.

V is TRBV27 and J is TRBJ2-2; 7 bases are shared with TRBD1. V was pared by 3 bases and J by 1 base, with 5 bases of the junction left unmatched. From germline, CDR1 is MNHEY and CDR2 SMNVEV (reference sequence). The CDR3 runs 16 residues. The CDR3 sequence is CASSFSGQLNTGELFF. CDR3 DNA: TGTGCCAGCAGTTTCTCGGGACAGCTGAACACCGGGGAGCTGTTTTTT.

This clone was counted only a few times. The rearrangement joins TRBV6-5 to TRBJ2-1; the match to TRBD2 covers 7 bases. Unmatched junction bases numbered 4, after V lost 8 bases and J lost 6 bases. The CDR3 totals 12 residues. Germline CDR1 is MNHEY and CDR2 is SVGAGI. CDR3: CASRLATNEQFF. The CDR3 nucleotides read TGTGCCAGCCGACTAGCCACCAATGAGCAGTTCTTC.

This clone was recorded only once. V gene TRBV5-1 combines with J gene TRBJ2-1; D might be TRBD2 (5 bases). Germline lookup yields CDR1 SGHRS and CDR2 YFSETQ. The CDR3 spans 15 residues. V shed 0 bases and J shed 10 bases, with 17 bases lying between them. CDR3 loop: CASSLERRTPGEQFF. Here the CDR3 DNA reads TGCGCCAGCAGCTTGGAGAGGAGGACCCCCGGGGAGCAGTTCTTC.

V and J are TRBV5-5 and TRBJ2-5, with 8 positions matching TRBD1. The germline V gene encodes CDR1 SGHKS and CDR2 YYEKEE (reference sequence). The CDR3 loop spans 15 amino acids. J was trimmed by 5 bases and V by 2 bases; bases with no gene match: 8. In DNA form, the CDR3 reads TGTGCCAGCAGCTTTGCAGGGGGCGGGTGGGAGACCCAGTACTTC. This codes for CASSFAGGGWETQYF.

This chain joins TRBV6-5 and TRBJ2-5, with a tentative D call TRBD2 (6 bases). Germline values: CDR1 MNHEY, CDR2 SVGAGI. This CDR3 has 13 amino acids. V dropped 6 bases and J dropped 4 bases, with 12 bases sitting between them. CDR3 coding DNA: TGTGCCAGCAGAGGGAGGAGCGGAGAGACCCAGTACTTC. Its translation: CASRGRSGETQYF.

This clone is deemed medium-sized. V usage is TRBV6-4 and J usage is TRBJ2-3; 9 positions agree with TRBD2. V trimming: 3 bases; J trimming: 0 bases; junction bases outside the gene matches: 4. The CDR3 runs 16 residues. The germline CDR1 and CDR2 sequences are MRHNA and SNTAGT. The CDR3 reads CASSDIAGASTDTQYF. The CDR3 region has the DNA TGTGCCAGCAGTGATATAGCGGGGGCTAGCACAGATACGCAGTATTTT.